This TCR beta chain was profiled in a study of CD8+CD57+ T cells in acquired aplastic anemia. Study outcomes and limitations: Both patients and controls carried the same twenty-nine CD8+ CDR3 sequences.

Genomic DNA templated the TCR beta VDJ and CDR3 profiling. TCRdb independently ran MiXCR on the reads; one entry per CDR3 protein. There are 350,000 to 450,000 distinct CDR3 sequences in the sample; 55% to 70% occur only once, and 3% to 4.5% lies in the top ten. Worth noting for this clonotype: Its target is not known.

The CDR3 extends over 13 amino acids. V lost 5 bases and J 3 bases, leaving 13 bases between the germline ends. Germline values: CDR1 DFQATT, CDR2 SNEGSKA (reference sequence). The specimen was sorted CD4+, CD8+, or CD8+CD57+ T cells (not recorded which) from PBMCs. The clonotype originates from a human donor in good health, serving as a control. V usage is TRBV20-1 and J usage is TRBJ1-1, with D uncertain. CDR3 sequence reads: CSARFVGHTEAFF. The CDR3 DNA follows: TGCAGTGCTCGCTTCGTTGGCCACACTGAAGCTTTCTTT.